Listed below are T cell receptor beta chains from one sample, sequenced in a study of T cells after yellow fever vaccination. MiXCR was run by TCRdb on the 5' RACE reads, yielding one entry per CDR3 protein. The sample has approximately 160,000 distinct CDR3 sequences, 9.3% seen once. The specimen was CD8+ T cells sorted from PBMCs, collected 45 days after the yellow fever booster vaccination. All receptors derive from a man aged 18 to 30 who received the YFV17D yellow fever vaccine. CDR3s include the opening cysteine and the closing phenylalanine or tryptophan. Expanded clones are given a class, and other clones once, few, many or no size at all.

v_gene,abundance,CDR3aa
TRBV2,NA,CASSEGATQYF
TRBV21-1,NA,CASIGRGIPDTQYF
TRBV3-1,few,CASSQEVTKGSRRHEQFF
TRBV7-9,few,CASSFALGQAELGDTQYF
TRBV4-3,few,CASSQDEGVTDTQYF
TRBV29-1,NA,CSVETGTTASTGELFF
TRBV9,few,CASSEGSGNTGELFF
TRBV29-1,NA,CSATTDTQYF
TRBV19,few,CASSISSYSNQPQHF
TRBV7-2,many,CASSLGAGGLGDTQYF
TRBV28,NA,CASSFAGGLETQYF
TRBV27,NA,CASSSSDRSYEQYF